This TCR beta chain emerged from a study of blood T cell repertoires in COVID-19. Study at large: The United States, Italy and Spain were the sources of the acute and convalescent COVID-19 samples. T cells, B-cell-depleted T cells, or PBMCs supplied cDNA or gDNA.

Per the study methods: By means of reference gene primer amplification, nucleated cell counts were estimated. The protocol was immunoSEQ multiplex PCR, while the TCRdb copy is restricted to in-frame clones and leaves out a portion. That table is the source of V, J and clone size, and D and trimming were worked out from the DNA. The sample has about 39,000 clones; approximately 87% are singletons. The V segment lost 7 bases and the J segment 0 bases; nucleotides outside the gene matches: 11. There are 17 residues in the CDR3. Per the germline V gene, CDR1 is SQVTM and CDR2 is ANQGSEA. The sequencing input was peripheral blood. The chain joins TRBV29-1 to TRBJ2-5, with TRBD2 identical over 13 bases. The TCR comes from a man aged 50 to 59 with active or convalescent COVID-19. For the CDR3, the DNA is TGCAGCGCTTCCGGACTAGCGGGAGTCGGGTACCAAGAGACCCAGTACTTC. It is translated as CSASGLAGVGYQETQYF.